Listed here are 7 T cell receptor beta chains from one sample, sequenced in a study of CD4 T cells in relation to SARS-CoV-2 and coronaviruses. These receptors' targets are unknown. Assay: immunoSEQ multiplex PCR; the TCRdb copy retains only in-frame clones and omits some. This table holds 25,000 to 30,000 clones, about 75% found once. Unexposed donor CD4+ T cells date from about 2011-2018, before the COVID-19 pandemic. CD4+ T cells were isolated from the cells after around 11 days of culture. The sequenced material came from CD4+ T cells from PBMCs, cultured in vitro. The receptors come from a human donor in good health.

V is TRBV7-8 and J is TRBJ2-4; TRBD1 or TRBD2 may be the D gene (6 bases each). V gave up 1 base and J gave up 9 bases, with 16 bases separating them. Germline-derived CDR1 and CDR2 are SGHVS and FQNEAQ. CDR3 length: 15 residues. CDR3 loop: CASSLVAGRGGIQYF. In nucleotides, the CDR3 is TGTGCCAGCAGCTTAGTGGCCGGCAGGGGAGGCATTCAGTACTTC.

This clone appeared once. CDR3 in amino acids: CASSQEWGRIHEQYF. The DNA of the CDR3 is TGCGCCAGCAGCCAAGAATGGGGGCGCATCCACGAGCAGTACTTC. This chain uses TRBV4-3 with TRBJ2-7; tentative D call: TRBD1 (6 bases). Trimming left V 0 bases short and J 5 bases short, with 14 bases between. CDR1 is LGHNA and CDR2 is YSLEER in the germline V gene. The CDR3 covers 15 residues.

V usage is TRBV9 and J usage is TRBJ2-3; D gene unclear. The V gene's germline CDR1 is SGDLS and CDR2 YYNGEE. This CDR3 region has 13 residues. The germline V and J ends were trimmed by 4 bases and 1 base, with 7 bases remaining between them. CDR3 in DNA: TGTGCCAGCAGCCCGGCACGCACAGATACGCAGTATTTT. This sequence encodes CASSPARTDTQYF.

The chain employs TRBV4-1 and TRBJ1-2; 7 positions match TRBD1. The CDR3 is made up of 18 amino acids. Germline V CDR1 and CDR2: MGHRA, YSYEKL. V lost 2 bases and J lost 0; bases outside the gene matches: 12. The CDR3, as DNA: TGCGCCAGCAGCCAACCCTACGAGGGGGCAAGAGCTAACTATGGCTACACCTTC. It translates to CASSQPYEGARANYGYTF.

V gene TRBV6-5 combines with J gene TRBJ2-2; perhaps TRBD2 as D (6 bases). V lost 10 bases, J lost 4 bases, and 19 bases lay in between. The CDR3 loop spans 15 amino acids. Germline V gene data show CDR1 as MNHEY and CDR2 as SVGAGI. CDR3 region: CAIPMEGKGTGELFF. CDR3 DNA sequence: TGTGCCATCCCCATGGAGGGCAAGGGCACCGGGGAGCTGTTTTTT.

V and J are TRBV25-1 and TRBJ1-6; 7 bases are a match to TRBD1. With 7 bases clipped from V and 7 bases from J, the junction kept 4 bases outside the gene matches. The CDR3 consists of 13 residues. Germline assignment: CDR1 MGHDK and CDR2 SYGVNS. CDR3: CASIGQANSPLHF. The CDR3 DNA is TGTGCCAGCATTGGACAGGCCAATTCACCCCTCCACTTT.

The chain couples TRBV5-1 to TRBJ1-1; D is unresolved. The V gene lost 3 bases and the J gene lost 1 base, with 7 bases spanning the gap. The CDR3 length is 13 residues. The V gene's germline CDR1 is SGHRS and CDR2 YFSETQ. The CDR3 region is CASSSLGNTEAFF. In DNA, the CDR3 is TGCGCCAGCAGCTCCCTCGGGAACACTGAAGCTTTCTTT.